These 32 T cell receptor beta chains share one sample of origin, sequenced in a study of a mutant IDH1 vaccine in newly diagnosed glioma. The time point here: baseline, week 1 (first vaccination visit). Described treatment: pre-vaccination baseline after standard-of-care therapy. Assay used: immunoSEQ multiplex PCR; TCRdb lists only in-frame clones, some missing. The sample has about 33,000 clones, about 88% seen once. The source was PBMCs, collected from a glioma patient treated with radiotherapy, temozolomide or both. The receptor source for this set is a woman in her 40s with glioma.

The chain employs TRBV6-5 and TRBJ1-2; D possibly corresponds to TRBD1 (6 bases). Germline V gene sequence: CDR1 MNHEY, CDR2 SVGAGI. The CDR3 runs 13 residues. Trimming cost V 5 bases and J 6 bases, with 13 bases left between them. DNA of the CDR3: TGTGCCAGCAGTCCCCGCAGGGGTAATGGCTACACCTTC. Encoded protein: CASSPRRGNGYTF.

V gene TRBV5-6 combines with J gene TRBJ1-1; 9 bases line up with TRBD1. J lost 6 bases, V lost 5 bases, and 5 bases had no gene match. The CDR3 spans 13 residues. Germline loops: CDR1 SGHDT, CDR2 YYEEEE. The CDR3 is CASRGTGLPEAFF. The CDR3 nucleotides read TGTGCCAGCAGAGGGACAGGGTTACCTGAAGCTTTCTTT.

The chain joins TRBV5-1 to TRBJ1-2; TRBD1 might be the D (5 bases). In germline, CDR1 is SGHRS, CDR2 YFSETQ. Trimming cost V 0 bases and J 7 bases, with 19 bases left between them. The CDR3 has 16 amino acids. The CDR3 DNA follows: TGCGCCAGCAGCTTGGGTGGATCCGGGACCGATTTTGGCTACACCTTC. Protein product: CASSLGGSGTDFGYTF.

The chain links TRBV4-1 to TRBJ2-1; D remains ambiguous. V shed 4 bases and J shed 0 bases, with 13 bases lying between them. The CDR3 consists of 16 residues. Germline V gene sequence: CDR1 MGHRA, CDR2 YSYEKL. CDR3 nucleotide sequence: TGCGCCAGCAGCCCAAGGGCGGTGAGCTCCTACAATGAGCAGTTCTTC. Encoded protein: CASSPRAVSSYNEQFF.

This chain links TRBV6-5 with TRBJ2-5, with TRBD2 identical over 7 bases. Looked up from germline, CDR1 is MNHEY and CDR2 is SVGAGI. With V trimmed by 2 bases and J by 1 base, 4 bases remained unmatched. CDR3 length equals 15 residues. The CDR3 nucleotides are TGTGCCAGCAGTTACCGGCGGGAGAGCCAAGAGACCCAGTACTTC. This gives the protein CASSYRRESQETQYF.

This chain connects TRBV27 to TRBJ2-6; the D is unclear. Germline V CDR1 and CDR2: MNHEY, SMNVEV (reference sequence). This CDR3 contains 14 residues. The V gene lost 6 bases and the J gene lost 0 bases, with 6 bases spanning the gap. CDR3 nucleotide sequence: TGTGCCAGCAGGTTGGGCTCTGGGGCCAACGTCCTGACTTTC. Translation: CASRLGSGANVLTF.

The CDR3 DNA reads as TGTGCCAGCAGGTACAGGCGATCCTACGAGCAGTACTTC. Amino acids: CASRYRRSYEQYF. This rearrangement joins TRBV7-2 to TRBJ2-7, with a weak D call TRBD1 (5 bases). The V gene's germline CDR1 is SGHTA and CDR2 FQGNSA. CDR3 length equals 13 residues. The V gene lost 6 bases and the J gene lost 1 base, with 10 bases spanning the gap.

The J gene is TRBJ2-2, the V gene TRBV13, with 8 bases that match TRBD2. The CDR3 spans 16 residues. V was clipped by 5 bases and J by 1 base; unmatched bases: 6. CDR1 is PRHDT, CDR2 FYEKMQ, per germline (reference sequence). The CDR3 DNA is TGTGCCAGCAGCCCCCGGGAGGGTGGGAACACCGGGGAGCTGTTTTTT. The encoded protein is CASSPREGGNTGELFF.

The chain is built from TRBV7-9 and TRBJ2-1, with D uncertain. V lost 6 bases and J 7 bases, leaving 13 bases between the germline ends. The CDR3 is 13 residues long. From germline, CDR1 is SEHNR and CDR2 FQNEAQ (reference sequence). CDR3 sequence: CASSQPLGNEQFF. Here the CDR3 DNA reads TGTGCCAGCAGTCAACCCCTGGGTAATGAGCAGTTCTTC.

The CDR3 DNA sequence: TGTGCCAGCAGCTTAGAGAACACAGATACGCAGTATTTT. Translated: CASSLENTDTQYF. The chain employs TRBV7-9 and TRBJ2-3; D is undetermined. Germline lookup yields CDR1 SEHNR and CDR2 FQNEAQ (reference sequence). The V end lost 1 base, the J end lost 2 bases, and 4 bases lay between the germline ends. This CDR3 is built from 13 residues. Full variable domain (missing parts from reference TRBV7-9 and TRBJ2-3): DTGVSQNPRHKITKRGQNVTFRCDPISEHNRLYWYRQTLGQGPEFLTYFQNEAQLEKSRLLSDRFSAERPKGSFSTLEIQRTEQGDSAMYLCASSLENTDTQYFGPGTRLTVL.

The chain employs TRBV19 and TRBJ2-7; 8 nucleotides match TRBD1. The J segment lost 3 bases and the V segment lost 4 bases, leaving 14 bases of the junction unmatched. The CDR3 runs to 17 residues. Germline values: CDR1 LNHDA, CDR2 SQIVND (reference sequence). CDR3 nucleotides: TGTGCCAGTAGTACCAGCCACCCGGGACAGGAATTCTACGAGCAGTACTTC. It codes for CASSTSHPGQEFYEQYF.

The rearrangement links TRBV5-1 to TRBJ2-7; D may be TRBD2 (5 bases). Per the germline V gene, CDR1 is SGHRS and CDR2 is YFSETQ. The CDR3 runs to 14 residues. Trimming stripped 4 bases from V and 5 bases from J, with 16 bases between. CDR3 nucleotides: TGCGCCAGCAGCGCCGGACTCATTGCCAACGAGCAGTACTTC. Encoded protein: CASSAGLIANEQYF.

CDR3 nucleotide sequence: TGTGCCAGCAGTTACTCGGGGATGCATCAGCCCCAGCATTTT. This encodes CASSYSGMHQPQHF. J is TRBJ1-5 and V is TRBV6-5; D gene uncertain. CDR1 is MNHEY and CDR2 is SVGAGI in the germline V gene. The CDR3 loop spans 14 amino acids. The V gene lost 0 bases and the J gene lost 5 bases, with 8 bases spanning the gap.

The DNA of the CDR3 is TGTGCCAGCCAGGGGGGTGGCAATCAGCCCCAGCATTTT. This sequence encodes CASQGGGNQPQHF. J is TRBJ1-5 and V is TRBV28, with TRBD1 identical over 7 bases. The CDR3 covers 13 residues. J was trimmed by 2 bases and V by 8 bases; bases with no gene match: 3. Germline CDR1 and CDR2: MDHEN and SYDVKM.

The chain carries TRBV4-3 and TRBJ2-7; D is ambiguous. Germline V gene data show CDR1 as LGHNA and CDR2 as YSLEER. Trimming stripped 1 base from V and 5 bases from J, with 18 bases between. CDR3 length: 16 residues. The CDR3 protein is CASSQGYGSNPHEQYF. In DNA form, the CDR3 reads TGCGCCAGCAGCCAAGGCTACGGGTCGAACCCCCACGAGCAGTACTTC.

The chain employs TRBV15 and TRBJ2-6; maybe TRBD1 (6 bases). Trimming left V 3 bases short and J 1 base short, with 10 bases between. Per germline, CDR1 LNHNV and CDR2 YYDKDF (reference sequence). The CDR3 covers 16 residues. Here the CDR3 reads CATSSNQGSGANVLTF. CDR3 nucleotide sequence: TGTGCCACCAGCAGCAACCAGGGGTCTGGGGCCAACGTCCTGACTTTC.

The chain has TRBV30 and TRBJ2-1; D unclear. The V gene's germline CDR1 is GTSNPN and CDR2 SVGIG (reference sequence). The V end was cut by 4 bases, the J end by 5 bases, with 18 bases between. The CDR3 is made up of 15 amino acids. In DNA, the CDR3 is TGTGCCTGGATCACGCCGAGGTTCTTTCACAATGAGCAGTTCTTC. Protein product: CAWITPRFFHNEQFF. Full variable domain (remainder filled in from reference TRBV30 and TRBJ2-1): SQTIHQWPATLVQPVGSPLSLECTVEGTSNPNLYWYRQAAGRGLQLLFYSVGIGQISSEVPQNLSASRPQDRQFILSSKKLLLSDSGFYLCAWITPRFFHNEQFFGPGTRLTVL.

The V gene is TRBV5-8, the J gene TRBJ1-5; TRBD1 is a possible D gene (5 bases). The germline V gene encodes CDR1 SGHTS and CDR2 YDEGEE. The V and J ends lost 0 bases and 5 bases respectively, with 9 bases between them. This CDR3 has 14 residues. The CDR3 DNA is TGTGCCAGCAGCTTGGATGGGGGGTATCAGCCCCAGCATTTT. It translates to CASSLDGGYQPQHF.

The rearrangement joins TRBV7-9 to TRBJ1-6, with 7 bases aligning to TRBD1. The CDR3 has 15 amino acids. Trimming removed 5 bases from V and 8 bases from J; junction bases left unmatched: 9. Germline loops: CDR1 SEHNR, CDR2 FQNEAQ (reference sequence). CDR3 residues: CASSPNRDSYSPLHF. CDR3 nucleotides: TGTGCCAGCAGCCCGAATCGGGACAGCTATTCACCCCTCCACTTT.

The rearrangement joins TRBV10-3 to TRBJ2-5; D is ambiguous. V was shortened by 3 bases and J by 1 base, with 9 bases between the two germline ends. The V gene's germline CDR1 is ENHRY and CDR2 SYGVKD. This CDR3 region has 14 residues. The CDR3 loop is CAISDSKLQETQYF. CDR3 DNA: TGTGCCATCAGTGATTCGAAGCTCCAAGAGACCCAGTACTTC.

The chain uses TRBV10-2 and TRBJ2-3; D uncertain. This CDR3 region has 11 residues. Germline CDR1 WSHSY, CDR2 SAAADI. With 2 bases removed from V and 13 bases from J, the gap between germline ends came to 10 bases. CDR3 coding DNA: TGCGCCAGCAGTGAGACTCTGATAAAGTATTTT. This sequence encodes CASSETLIKYF.

The CDR3 DNA sequence: TGCGCCAGCAGCAGGGCGGGACCCGGGGAGCTGTTTTTT. This codes for CASSRAGPGELFF. The chain recombines TRBV5-1 with TRBJ2-2, with D possibly being TRBD2 (6 bases). Looked up from germline, CDR1 is SGHRS and CDR2 is YFSETQ. Trimming took off 4 bases at V and 6 bases at J, with 10 bases between the two ends. This CDR3 is 13 amino acids long.

V usage is TRBV4-3 and J usage is TRBJ1-5; unclear D gene. Germline V gives CDR1 LGHNA, CDR2 YSLEER. The V end was cut by 0 bases, the J end by 0 bases, with 9 bases between. The CDR3 consists of 16 residues. This chain's CDR3 is CASSQDYGYSNQPQHF. CDR3 in DNA: TGCGCCAGCAGCCAAGATTACGGATATAGCAATCAGCCCCAGCATTTT.

The genes are TRBV14 and TRBJ1-5; D ambiguous. The CDR3 has 15 amino acids. Germline CDR1 is SGHDN and CDR2 is FVKESK. The V end lost 1 base, the J end lost 1 base, and 8 bases lay between the germline ends. As DNA, the CDR3 is TGTGCCAGCAGCCAAGGCATTAAAAGCAATCAGCCCCAGCATTTT. This encodes CASSQGIKSNQPQHF.

The chain uses TRBV18 and TRBJ1-1, with TRBD1 as a possible D gene (5 bases). The length of the CDR3 is 16 residues. Germline V lookup: CDR1 KGHSH, CDR2 LQKENI. Trimming pared 3 bases from V and 6 bases from J, leaving 20 bases between. CDR3 sequence reads: CASSPFPSGMGAEAFF. As DNA, the CDR3 is TGTGCCAGCTCACCTTTCCCCTCAGGGATGGGGGCTGAAGCTTTCTTT.

This clone appeared a few times. The CDR3 sequence is CASSPNRGANTEAFF. The CDR3 region has the DNA TGTGCCAGCTCACCCAACCGGGGGGCGAACACTGAAGCTTTCTTT. The chain combines TRBV18 with TRBJ1-1; D is perhaps TRBD1 (6 bases). The V end was cut by 3 bases, the J end by 1 base, with 12 bases between. The V gene's germline CDR1 is KGHSH and CDR2 LQKENI. This CDR3 has 15 residues. Full variable domain (remainder filled in from reference TRBV18 and TRBJ1-1): NAGVMQNPRHLVRRRGQEARLRCSPMKGHSHVYWYRQLPEEGLKFMVYLQKENIIDESGMPKERFSAEFPKEGPSILRIQQVVRGDSAAYFCASSPNRGANTEAFFGQGTRLTVV.

This chain joins TRBV6-6 and TRBJ1-5, with TRBD1 matching 9 bases. V shed 5 bases, J shed 9 bases, and the junction held 8 bases outside the gene matches. The CDR3 has 14 amino acids. In germline, CDR1 is MNHNY, CDR2 SVGAGI (reference sequence). The CDR3 DNA sequence: TGTGCCAGCAGTCTGGACAGGGGCAGCTCGCCCCAGCATTTT. Protein: CASSLDRGSSPQHF.

The rearrangement joins TRBV6-5 to TRBJ1-3; TRBD1 agrees at 9 bases. The CDR3 totals 13 residues. V lost 7 bases, J lost 7 bases, and 5 bases stayed unmatched. CDR1 and CDR2 from the germline V gene are MNHEY and SVGAGI. CDR3 residues: CASTGTGKNTIYF. The CDR3 nucleotides read TGTGCCAGCACCGGGACAGGGAAGAACACCATATATTTT.

V gene TRBV30 combines with J gene TRBJ2-2; possibly TRBD2 for D (5 bases). The CDR3 covers 13 residues. Germline CDR1 GTSNPN, CDR2 SVGIG (reference sequence). V dropped 1 base and J dropped 4 bases, with 7 bases sitting between them. The CDR3 region is CAWSGTPTGELFF. The CDR3 bases are TGTGCCTGGAGTGGGACTCCCACCGGGGAGCTGTTTTTT.

V gene TRBV15 combines with J gene TRBJ1-5; 7 bases agree with TRBD1. J lost 1 base, V lost 3 bases, and 0 bases had no gene match. The CDR3 contains 14 residues. Germline-derived CDR1 and CDR2 are LNHNV and YYDKDF (reference sequence). The CDR3 sequence: CATSRDRSNQPQHF. DNA for the CDR3: TGTGCCACCAGCAGGGACAGGAGCAATCAGCCCCAGCATTTT. Variable domain in full (rest from reference TRBV15 and TRBJ1-5): DAMVIQNPRYQVTQFGKPVTLSCSQTLNHNVMYWYQQKSSQAPKLLFHYYDKDFNNEADTPDNFQSRRPNTSFCFLDIRSPGLGDTAMYLCATSRDRSNQPQHFGDGTRLSIL.

This clone was detected once. The genes are TRBV30 and TRBJ1-5; D might be TRBD1 (6 bases). In germline, CDR1 is GTSNPN, CDR2 SVGIG (reference sequence). The CDR3 is made up of 14 amino acids. Deletions cut 3 bases from V and 1 base from J, with 10 bases between. The CDR3 DNA is TGTGCCTGGAGCGGGCAGGGGAGCAATCAGCCCCAGCATTTT. Its protein is CAWSGQGSNQPQHF.

The chain uses TRBV7-2 and TRBJ2-6, with D perhaps TRBD1 or TRBD2 (5 bases each). Germline CDR1 reads SGHTA; CDR2 reads FQGNSA. The CDR3 is 16 amino acids. Deletions cut 5 bases from V and 4 bases from J, with 15 bases between. CDR3 nucleotides: TGTGCCAGCAGCCGAGACGGGGCTCCCGGGGCCAACGTCCTGACTTTC. Protein product: CASSRDGAPGANVLTF.